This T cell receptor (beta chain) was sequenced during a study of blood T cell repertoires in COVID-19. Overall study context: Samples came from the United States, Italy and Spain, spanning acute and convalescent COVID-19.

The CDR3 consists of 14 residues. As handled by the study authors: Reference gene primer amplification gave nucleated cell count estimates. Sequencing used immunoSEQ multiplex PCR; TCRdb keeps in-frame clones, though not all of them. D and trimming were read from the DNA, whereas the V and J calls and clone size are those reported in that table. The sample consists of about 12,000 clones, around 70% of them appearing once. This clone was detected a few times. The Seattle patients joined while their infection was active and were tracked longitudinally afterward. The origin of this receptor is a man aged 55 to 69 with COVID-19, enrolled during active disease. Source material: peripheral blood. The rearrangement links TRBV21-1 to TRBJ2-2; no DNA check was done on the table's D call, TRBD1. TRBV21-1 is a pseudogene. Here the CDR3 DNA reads TGTGCCAGCAGCAATGGGACAGGGTCCGGGGAGCTGTTTTTT. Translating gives CASSNGTGSGELFF.